These T cell receptor beta chains were read from a single sample in a study of regulatory T cells in long-lasting Graves disease. TCRdb ran MiXCR on the multiplex PCR reads and lists one entry per CDR3 protein. The repertoire holds about 470,000 distinct CDR3 sequences, 20% to 25% seen once, with roughly 7.7% in the top ten. The sample here was peripheral blood mononuclear cells (PBMCs), taken when the disease was refractory, from a patient treated with antithyroid drugs. Receptors were obtained from a female donor with Graves disease. Both conserved end residues are part of each CDR3. The D gene is left open where the match is weak. Size tells how often a clone was seen (once, few, many) or the class of an expanded clone, and some rows leave it out.

v_call	clone_size	j_call	d_call	cdr3_nt	cdr3_aa
TRBV3-1	.	TRBJ1-1	.	TGTGCCAGCAGCCAAGGTCTCGGGTATGAAGCTTTCTTT	CASSQGLGYEAFF
TRBV3-1	many	TRBJ1-1	.	TGTGCCAGCAGCCAAGATAGGGGTTTTCCGCCGCCAGCTTTCTTT	CASSQDRGFPPPAFF
TRBV5-1	many	TRBJ1-1	.	TGCGCCAGCAGCTTGATGACAGACCTTAACACTGAAGCTTTCTTT	CASSLMTDLNTEAFF
TRBV12-3/TRBV12-4	many	TRBJ2-7	.	TGTGCCAGCAGTTGGGGGGGCAGGTACGAGCAGTACTTC	CASSWGGRYEQYF
TRBV5-1	few	TRBJ1-2	.	TGCGCCAGCAGGTCGGACAGATATGGCTACACCTTC	CASRSDRYGYTF
TRBV4-3	.	TRBJ2-7	.	TGCGCCAGCAGCCAGAGGGGCCGCTACGAGCAGTACTTC	CASSQRGRYEQYF
TRBV6-2/TRBV6-3	many	TRBJ2-7	.	TGTGCCAGCAGATCCCTCGTGGACACCTACGAGCAGTACTTC	CASRSLVDTYEQYF
TRBV4-2	few	TRBJ1-1	TRBD1	TGTGCCAGCAGCCAAGAGGGGGGGACAGTCGTTGGTGAAGCTTTCTTT	CASSQEGGTVVGEAFF
TRBV28	.	TRBJ2-1	TRBD1	TGTGCCAGCAGTTATCGGGACAGGGCCTACAATGAGCAGTTCTTC	CASSYRDRAYNEQFF
TRBV12-3/TRBV12-4	many	TRBJ2-7	TRBD2	TGTGCCAGCAGAGGACTAGCGGGGGCCGACTACGAGCAGTACTTC	CASRGLAGADYEQYF
TRBV4-1	.	TRBJ2-2	TRBD1	TGCGCCAGCAGCCAACCGACAGGGGGCTTCACCGGGGAGCTGTTTTTT	CASSQPTGGFTGELFF
TRBV12-3/TRBV12-4	once	TRBJ1-1	.	TGTGCCAGCAGTATAGACAGGCCCACTGAAGCTTTCTTT	CASSIDRPTEAFF
TRBV12-3/TRBV12-4	.	TRBJ2-2	.	TGTGCCAGCAGTTTTTATGGCGGGAACACCGGGGAGCTGCTTTTT	CASSFYGGNTGELLF
TRBV12-3/TRBV12-4	.	TRBJ1-4	.	TGTGCCAGCAAAAACAGGGCGGGTGGTGAAAAACTGTTTTTT	CASKNRAGGEKLFF
TRBV28	.	TRBJ2-1	TRBD1	TGTGCCAGCAGTCCCCGACAGGGGAGGAATGAGCAGTTCTTC	CASSPRQGRNEQFF
TRBV5-5	.	TRBJ2-2	.	TGTGCCAGCAGCTTGGGGTCCACGGGCACCGGGGAGCTGTTTTTT	CASSLGSTGTGELFF
TRBV6-2/TRBV6-3	.	TRBJ1-2	TRBD1	TGTGCCAGCACCATAGGGACAGATTCATTCTATGGCTACACCTTC	CASTIGTDSFYGYTF
TRBV11-2	many	TRBJ2-2	.	TGTGCCAGCAGCCCAATAGTTGGTCCCGGGGAGCTGTTTTTT	CASSPIVGPGELFF
TRBV20-1	few	TRBJ2-5	.	TGCAGTGCTAGAGATCCACAGGATCGCCAAGAGACCCAGTACTTC	CSARDPQDRQETQYF
TRBV6-2/TRBV6-3	few	TRBJ1-1	.	TGTGCCAGCAGTTACTCGTCTGAAGCTTTCTTT	CASSYSSEAFF
TRBV9	.	TRBJ2-1	TRBD2	TGTGCCAGCACCCTAGGGGGGCTAGCGGGAAAGGATGAGCAGTTCTTC	CASTLGGLAGKDEQFF